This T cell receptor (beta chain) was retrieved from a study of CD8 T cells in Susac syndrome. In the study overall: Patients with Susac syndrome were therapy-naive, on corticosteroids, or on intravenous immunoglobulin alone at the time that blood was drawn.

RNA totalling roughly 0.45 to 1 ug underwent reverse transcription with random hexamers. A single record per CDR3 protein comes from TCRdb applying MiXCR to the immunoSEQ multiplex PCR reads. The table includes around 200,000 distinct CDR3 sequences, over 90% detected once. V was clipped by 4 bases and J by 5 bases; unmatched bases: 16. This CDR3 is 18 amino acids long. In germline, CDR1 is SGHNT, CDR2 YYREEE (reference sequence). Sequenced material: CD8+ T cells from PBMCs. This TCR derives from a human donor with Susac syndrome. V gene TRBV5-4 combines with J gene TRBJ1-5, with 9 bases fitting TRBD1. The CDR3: CASSHNSGTGLPDQPQHF. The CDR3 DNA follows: TGTGCCAGCAGCCATAATTCCGGGACAGGGTTGCCGGATCAGCCCCAGCATTTT. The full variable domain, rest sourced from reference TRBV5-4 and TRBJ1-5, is ETGVTQSPTHLIKTRGQQVTLRCSSQSGHNTVSWYQQALGQGPQFIFQYYREEENGRGNFPPRFSGLQFPNYSSELNVNALELDDSALYLCASSHNSGTGLPDQPQHFGDGTRLSIL.